The T cell receptor (beta chain) under discussion was sequenced for a study of cytomegalovirus exposure and HLA in healthy donors. The overall study: Approximately 180 million T cells yielded fewer than 120 million unique TCR beta sequences in earlier analysis. Approximately 80 million unique TCRs from HLA-typed donors were held in an early data release. Notes on the study in general: Later analysis revealed greater clonal expansion in HLA-associated TCR beta chains than in equally common others.

Primers for the PCR totalled 60 Vbeta and 13 Jbeta. The repertoire was sequenced with immunoSEQ multiplex PCR; TCRdb's copy has only in-frame clones and lacks some. Of 150,000 to 250,000 clones in the sample, around four fifths were seen once. Donors counted as nominally healthy when sampled, yet unrecorded immune exposures were likely. Notes on this clone: Its antigen is currently unknown.

Germline CDR1 is MNHEY and CDR2 is SVGAGI. V lost 5 bases, J lost 6 bases, and 20 bases lay in between. This CDR3 has 15 amino acids. The specimen sequenced was PBMCs. This chain joins TRBV6-5 and TRBJ2-7, with D possibly being TRBD1 (6 bases). This receptor was taken from a woman in her fifties or sixties in good health and CMV-seropositive. The CDR3 here is CASSTGLNRDTEQYF. CDR3 sequence (DNA): TGTGCCAGCAGTACGGGATTAAACCGGGACACCGAGCAGTACTTC.